These 24 T cell receptor beta chains came from one sample sequenced in a study of blood T cell repertoires in COVID-19. Here immunoSEQ multiplex PCR was the method, and the copy in TCRdb shows in-frame clones only, minus some. The data hold a few hundred thousand clones, with about 90% observed a single time. The sequenced material came from peripheral blood. The source is a woman in her twenties or thirties with COVID-19, enrolled during active disease.

This clone was seen a handful of times. J is TRBJ1-4 and V is TRBV6-5, with D possibly TRBD1 on 5 matching bases. Between the trimmed V and J ends, which lost 0 bases and 8 bases, there was a span of 13 bases. The CDR3 consists of 15 residues. Germline V lookup: CDR1 MNHEY, CDR2 SVGAGI. This CDR3 is CASSYSMAGQEKLFF. The CDR3 region has the DNA TGTGCCAGCAGTTACTCGATGGCAGGGCAGGAAAAACTGTTTTTT.

The DNA of the CDR3 is TGTGCCAGCTCACCACCGGGGGCTCAGACTGGAAACACCATATATTTT. This translates into CASSPPGAQTGNTIYF. The gene calls are TRBV18 and TRBJ1-3; tentative D call: TRBD1 (6 bases). This CDR3 is built from 16 residues. CDR1 is KGHSH and CDR2 is LQKENI in the germline V gene. The V end was cut by 0 bases, the J end by 2 bases, with 11 bases between.

The J gene is TRBJ1-2, the V gene TRBV5-4, with TRBD1 matching over 7 bases. Germline V gives CDR1 SGHNT, CDR2 YYREEE (reference sequence). This CDR3 comprises 14 residues. Germline trimming cut 3 bases from V and 7 bases from J; bases unmatched to any gene: 9. Written as DNA, the CDR3 is TGTGCCAGCAGCTCCTCACGACAGGGTGCTGGCTACACCTTC. Encoded protein: CASSSSRQGAGYTF.

DNA of the CDR3: TGCAGCGTTGAAGATAGGACTAGCACAGATACGCAGTATTTT. Its translation: CSVEDRTSTDTQYF. The rearrangement joins TRBV29-1 to TRBJ2-3; perhaps TRBD2 as D (5 bases). Trimming removed 0 bases at V and 0 bases at J, with 7 bases between. Germline loops: CDR1 SQVTM, CDR2 ANQGSEA. CDR3 length: 14 amino acids.

The rearrangement uses TRBV12-3 or TRBV12-4 and TRBJ1-1; no firm D call. V was trimmed by 2 bases and J by 6 bases, leaving 7 bases between them. The length of the CDR3 is 12 residues. As DNA, the CDR3 is TGTGCCAGCAGTTTACACGCGTCTGAAGCTTTCTTT. Encoded protein: CASSLHASEAFF.

The genes are TRBV3-1 (or the pseudogene TRBV3-2) and TRBJ2-5, with 8 positions matching TRBD2. Germline V lookup: CDR1 LGHDT, CDR2 YNNKEL (reference sequence). This CDR3 spans 15 amino acids. V shed 0 bases and J 5 bases; nucleotides not matched to a gene: 5. The CDR3 DNA is TGTGCCAGCAGCCAAGATATAGCGGGGAGGGAGACCCAGTACTTC. Its translation: CASSQDIAGRETQYF.

The J gene is TRBJ2-3, the V gene TRBV7-2, with 12 positions matching TRBD2. The V gene end was trimmed by 6 bases and the J gene end by 1 base; junction bases not matched to a gene: 8. The CDR3 is 17 amino acids. CDR1 and CDR2 (germline): SGHTA, FQGNSA. The DNA for the CDR3 is TGTGCCAGCAGTCTACAGCCTAGCGGGGGGGGCACAGATACGCAGTATTTT. This translates into CASSLQPSGGGTDTQYF. Using reference TRBV7-2 and TRBJ2-3 for the parts outside the CDR3, the full variable domain is GAGVSQSPSNKVTEKGKDVELRCDPISGHTALYWYRQSLGQGLEFLIYFQGNSAPDKSGLPSDRFSAERTGGSVSTLTIQRTQQEDSAVYLCASSLQPSGGGTDTQYFGPGTRLTVL.

This clone has just a few counts. The chain employs TRBV9 and TRBJ2-1; D is perhaps TRBD2 (6 bases). In germline, CDR1 is SGDLS, CDR2 YYNGEE. Deletions cut 0 bases from V and 4 bases from J, with 11 bases between. The CDR3 totals 15 residues. CDR3 DNA sequence: TGTGCCAGCAGCGTAGGCGGGAATAGGTACAATGAGCAGTTCTTC. It codes for CASSVGGNRYNEQFF.

The J gene is TRBJ2-1, the V gene TRBV11-2; 11 bases match TRBD2. Germline assignment: CDR1 SGHAT and CDR2 FQNNGV. The ends lost 0 bases at V and 5 bases at J; junction bases unmatched: 3. This CDR3 is 16 amino acids long. The DNA of the CDR3 is TGTGCCAGCAGCTTAGAACTAGCGGGGGAAAACAATGAGCAGTTCTTC. It specifies CASSLELAGENNEQFF.

This chain connects TRBV10-1 to TRBJ2-3; 7 bases are shared with TRBD2. With V trimmed by 0 bases and J by 6 bases, 15 bases remained unmatched. Germline V gene data show CDR1 as WNHNN and CDR2 as SYGVQD (reference sequence). This CDR3 is built from 18 residues. CDR3 coding DNA: TGCGCCAGCAGTGAGTCGAACCTAGCGGCCGGACCGGCGGATACGCAGTATTTT. Translating gives CASSESNLAAGPADTQYF.

The genes are TRBV10-3 and TRBJ2-1, with 11 bases matching TRBD2. Germline lookup yields CDR1 ENHRY and CDR2 SYGVKD. V lost 9 bases to trimming and J lost 5 bases; unmatched junction nucleotides: 3. This CDR3 is built from 13 residues. The CDR3 is CAMGTSGNNEQFF. In DNA form, the CDR3 reads TGTGCCATGGGGACTAGCGGTAACAATGAGCAGTTCTTC.

V and J are TRBV28 and TRBJ1-3; D is ambiguous. The length of the CDR3 is 15 residues. Germline values: CDR1 MDHEN, CDR2 SYDVKM. The germline V and J ends were trimmed by 2 bases and 0 bases, with 8 bases remaining between them. This CDR3 is CASSLSPSSGNTIYF. The CDR3 DNA reads TGTGCCAGCAGTTTAAGTCCGAGCTCTGGAAACACCATATATTTT.

V and J are TRBV11-2 and TRBJ2-1; a weak D match, TRBD1 (5 bases). From germline, CDR1 is SGHAT and CDR2 FQNNGV. This CDR3 spans 13 amino acids. The V and J ends lost 0 bases and 10 bases respectively, with 10 bases between them. In DNA, the CDR3 is TGTGCCAGCAGCTTAGAAAAGGGGTCGGAGCAGTTCTTC. This translates into CASSLEKGSEQFF.

This clone came up a few times. This chain joins TRBV6-1 and TRBJ2-2; 11 positions agree with TRBD2. The CDR3 extends over 16 amino acids. The germline CDR1 and CDR2 sequences are MNHNS and SASEGT. J gave up 3 bases and V 6 bases, and 6 bases lay outside the gene matches. The CDR3 DNA is TGTGCCAGCAGAGAACCGGGACTAGCGGACACCGGGGAGCTGTTTTTT. It codes for CASREPGLADTGELFF.

The chain joins TRBV11-2 to TRBJ2-7; TRBD2 aligns across 12 bases. This CDR3 has 17 amino acids. The germline V gene has CDR1 SGHAT and CDR2 FQNNGV. After removal of 5 bases from V and 2 bases from J, the junction contained 10 bases not matched to a gene. For the CDR3, the DNA is TGTGCCAGCAGCGCGCGACTTCGACTAGCGGGGGCCTACGAGCAGTACTTC. Translation: CASSARLRLAGAYEQYF. Full variable domain (rest looked up from reference TRBV11-2 and TRBJ2-7): EAGVAQSPRYKIIEKRQSVAFWCNPISGHATLYWYQQILGQGPKLLIQFQNNGVVDDSQLPKDRFSAERLKGVDSTLKIQPAKLEDSAVYLCASSARLRLAGAYEQYFGPGTRLTVT.

V is TRBV19 and J is TRBJ1-1, with D unclear. V gave up 3 bases and J gave up 3 bases, with 8 bases separating them. The V gene's germline CDR1 is LNHDA and CDR2 SQIVND (reference sequence). The CDR3 extends over 13 amino acids. CDR3 in DNA: TGTGCCAGTAGTATGGGCAGCTACACTGAAGCTTTCTTT. This encodes CASSMGSYTEAFF.

J is TRBJ2-3 and V is TRBV7-2, with TRBD1 matching 8 bases. The CDR3 is made up of 14 amino acids. V lost 5 bases, J lost 6 bases, and 7 bases stayed unmatched. CDR1 and CDR2 from the germline V gene are SGHTA and FQGNSA. CDR3: CASSQLGQADTQYF. CDR3 DNA sequence: TGTGCCAGCAGCCAATTGGGACAGGCGGATACGCAGTATTTT.

The chain's CDR3 is CAISVSVTDSSYEQYF. The CDR3 DNA reads as TGTGCCATCAGTGTCTCCGTGACGGACAGCTCCTACGAGCAGTACTTC. The chain uses TRBV10-3 and TRBJ2-7; D is perhaps TRBD1 (6 bases). The V gene's germline CDR1 is ENHRY and CDR2 SYGVKD. Trimming cost V 4 bases and J 0 bases, with 16 bases left between them. The CDR3 has 16 amino acids.

As regards this clone: One end of the junction varies from germline; a read error may be responsible. V is TRBV7-7 and J is TRBJ2-5; maybe TRBD2 (5 bases). Per germline, CDR1 SSHAT and CDR2 FNYEAQ (reference sequence). The CDR3 consists of 15 residues. CDR3 loop: CASSANRDLQETQYF. The CDR3 DNA reads as TGTGCTAGCAGCGCAAATCGGGATCTCCAAGAGACCCAGTACTTC.

This chain uses TRBV11-2 with TRBJ2-1, with a tentative D call TRBD1 (6 bases). The CDR3 extends over 15 amino acids. Trimming removed 2 bases from V and 7 bases from J, with 15 bases in between. Germline V lookup: CDR1 SGHAT, CDR2 FQNNGV. The CDR3: CASSLLTGIGNEQFF. The CDR3 DNA follows: TGTGCCAGCAGCTTACTTACAGGGATCGGGAATGAGCAGTTCTTC.

The chain has TRBV27 and TRBJ1-5, with D possibly matching TRBD1 (5 bases). The CDR3 is 14 amino acids. Germline CDR1 MNHEY, CDR2 SMNVEV (reference sequence). The ends were cut back, 6 bases at V and 4 bases at J, with 13 bases in the middle. The CDR3 reads CASRGKGENQPQHF. CDR3 in DNA: TGTGCCAGCAGGGGTAAAGGGGAAAATCAGCCCCAGCATTTT.

This clone appeared a single time. The V gene is TRBV7-2, the J gene TRBJ2-1; 10 positions agree with TRBD2. CDR3 length: 16 residues. Trimming removed 1 base from V and 7 bases from J; junction bases left unmatched: 7. Germline V lookup: CDR1 SGHTA, CDR2 FQGNSA. CDR3 amino acids: CASSLGASGGLNEQFF. In nucleotides, the CDR3 is TGTGCCAGCAGCTTAGGAGCTAGCGGGGGTTTGAATGAGCAGTTCTTC.

This chain uses TRBV7-2 with TRBJ2-1; 7 bases map to TRBD1. After removal of 1 base from V and 9 bases from J, the junction contained 3 bases not matched to a gene. CDR1 and CDR2 (germline): SGHTA, FQGNSA. The CDR3 covers 13 residues. The CDR3 protein is CASSLGTGGEQFF. For the CDR3, the DNA is TGTGCCAGCAGCTTAGGGACAGGTGGTGAGCAGTTCTTC.

This clone was seen only once. V is TRBV20-1 and J is TRBJ2-2, with 7 bases that match TRBD2. The CDR3 is 16 amino acids. The germline V gene encodes CDR1 DFQATT and CDR2 SNEGSKA (reference sequence). Trimming took 3 bases from V and 6 from J; bases not matched to a gene: 13. The CDR3 DNA follows: TGCAGTGCTAGTGCCCCTTTAGCAGGGAGGGCCGGGGAGCTGTTTTTT. The encoded protein is CSASAPLAGRAGELFF.